Listed below are T cell receptor beta chains from one sample, sequenced in a study of identical twins. TCRdb reprocessed the 5' RACE reads via MiXCR and lists one record per CDR3 protein. The profile shows 640,000 or so distinct CDR3 sequences, less than 7% of them singletons. The sample taken for sequencing was naive T cells sorted from blood. These receptors all stem from a man in his late teens or twenties in good health. Both conserved end residues are part of each CDR3. The D gene is left open where the match is weak. Some rows mark clone size as missing; the rest say once, few, many or name a class of expanded clone.

d_gene	abundance	v_gene	len	j_gene	CDR3nt	CDR3aa
-	many	TRBV28	14	TRBJ2-4	TGTGCCAGCAGTTTACGGGGGGCCAAAAACATTCAGTACTTC	CASSLRGAKNIQYF
TRBD2	-	TRBV7-8	14	TRBJ2-1	TGTGCCAGCAGCTTAGGGGGGGGAGTGACTGAGCAGTTCTTC	CASSLGGGVTEQFF
-	-	TRBV5-6	15	TRBJ1-6	TGTGCCAGCAGCTTCGGACAGAATAATAATTCACCCCTCCACTTT	CASSFGQNNNSPLHF
-	many	TRBV6-1	13	TRBJ2-1	TGTGCCAGCAGTCCCAGAGGGCAGGGAGAGCAGTTCTTC	CASSPRGQGEQFF
-	-	TRBV11-2	17	TRBJ2-1	TGTGCCAGCAGCCCTTCCCAACTAGCTCAGTCAAAAAAGGAGCAGTTCTTC	CASSPSQLAQSKKEQFF
TRBD1	-	TRBV6-1	15	TRBJ1-5	TGTGCCAGCAGCCCCGGGACAGTAGGGAATCAGCCCCAGCATTTT	CASSPGTVGNQPQHF
-	many	TRBV28	13	TRBJ2-2	TGTGCCAGCAGTGACGACTACACCGGGGAGCTGTTTTTT	CASSDDYTGELFF
-	many	TRBV29-1	11	TRBJ2-5	TGCAGCGTTGATTTTACGAGTCCCCAGTACTTC	CSVDFTSPQYF
TRBD1	-	TRBV6-1	16	TRBJ2-7	TGTGCCAGCAGAACTAGTACAGGGGGCTGGTCCTACGAGCAGTACTTC	CASRTSTGGWSYEQYF
-	many	TRBV15	13	TRBJ2-3	TGTGCCACCAGCAGAGATAGGGCCTATTGGCAGTATTTT	CATSRDRAYWQYF
TRBD1	many	TRBV20-1	18	TRBJ1-4	TGCAGTGCTAGAGATTTTAGGACAGGGGACGCAACTAATGAAAAACTGTTTTTT	CSARDFRTGDATNEKLFF
-	-	TRBV5-5	14	TRBJ2-5	TGTGCCAGCAGCTTGCCAGGGGCCGGGGAGACCCAGTACTTC	CASSLPGAGETQYF
TRBD1	many	TRBV12-3/TRBV12-4	16	TRBJ2-1	TGTGCCAGCAACCACGGGGGACAGGGTAAGCTCAATGAGCAGTTCTTC	CASNHGGQGKLNEQFF
TRBD1	many	TRBV12-3/TRBV12-4	16	TRBJ1-4	TGTGCCAGCAGTTTGGGGGGGACAGGGTCTAATGAAAAACTGTTTTTT	CASSLGGTGSNEKLFF
-	few	TRBV30	10	TRBJ2-2	TGTGCCTGGAAGGCCGGGGAGCTGTTTTTT	CAWKAGELFF